This is a list of T cell receptor beta chains from one sample in a study of cytomegalovirus exposure and HLA in healthy donors. The repertoire was sequenced with immunoSEQ multiplex PCR; TCRdb's copy has only in-frame clones and lacks some. The sample shows 180,000 or so clones, 65% to 85% of them seen only once. Sequencing was performed on PBMCs. Receptor source: a girl between 5 and 17 years old in good health and CMV-seropositive. The CDR3 runs from the conserved cysteine through the conserved F or W. The order of the fields is V gene, clone size, J gene, D gene, CDR3 protein, CDR3 DNA. A D gene is named only where the DNA matches it firmly. Not every row has a clone size; where given, it reads once, few, many or a size class.

TRBV6-5	NA	TRBJ1-1	TRBD1	CASKPGQGNTEAFF	TGTGCCAGCAAACCGGGACAGGGGAACACTGAAGCTTTCTTT
TRBV2	NA	TRBJ2-7	TRBD1	CASSEHRGYKTYEQYF	TGTGCCAGCAGTGAGCACAGGGGATATAAGACTTACGAGCAGTACTTC
TRBV27	NA	TRBJ2-2	TRBD2	CASSLTREIAGELFF	TGTGCCAGCAGTTTAACGCGGGAGATCGCCGGGGAGCTGTTTTTT
TRBV10-2	NA	TRBJ2-1	NA	CASSNSGGYNEQFF	TGCGCCAGCAGTAATAGTGGAGGTTACAATGAGCAGTTCTTC
TRBV30	NA	TRBJ2-7	TRBD1	CAKDRGPYEQYF	TGTGCCAAGGACAGGGGGCCCTACGAGCAGTACTTC
TRBV6-6	NA	TRBJ1-2	NA	CASSYQPQGLDGYTF	TGTGCCAGCAGTTACCAACCCCAGGGGTTGGATGGCTACACCTTC
TRBV5-4	NA	TRBJ2-7	TRBD2	CASSLVGVGGESYEQYF	TGTGCCAGCAGCTTGGTTGGGGTGGGAGGGGAGTCCTACGAGCAGTACTTC
TRBV15	once	TRBJ1-5	NA	CAASGDNQPQHF	TGTGCCGCTTCAGGGGACAATCAGCCTCAGCATTTT
TRBV9	NA	TRBJ2-2	TRBD2	CASSLQTSGSFGELFF	TGTGCCAGCAGCCTCCAGACTAGCGGGAGTTTTGGGGAGCTGTTTTTT
TRBV10-3	NA	TRBJ2-7	TRBD2	CAINPGQGEAGEGSHEQYF	TGTGCCATCAACCCCGGTCAAGGGGAAGCGGGAGAGGGATCCCACGAGCAGTACTTC
TRBV7-2	NA	TRBJ1-5	NA	CASSLATLQFQHF	TGTGCCAGCAGCTTAGCTACGCTCCAGTTTCAGCATTTT
TRBV2	NA	TRBJ1-6	TRBD1	CASSADRVGNSPLHF	TGTGCCAGCAGTGCCGACAGGGTGGGGAATTCACCCCTCCACTTT
TRBV10-1	once	TRBJ2-5	NA	CASSEGGSETQYF	TGCGCCAGCAGTGAGGGGGGGTCGGAGACCCAGTACTTC
TRBV18	NA	TRBJ2-1	TRBD2	CASSPSSGRGNEQFF	TGTGCCAGCTCTCCATCTAGCGGGAGGGGAAATGAGCAGTTCTTC
TRBV7-9	once	TRBJ1-2	TRBD1	CASSSMTGWGYTF	TGTGCCAGCAGCTCCATGACAGGGTGGGGCTACACCTTC
TRBV10-2	NA	TRBJ2-5	NA	CASRGGTAKTQYF	TGCGCCAGCAGAGGGGGGACAGCTAAGACCCAGTACTTC
TRBV4-3	NA	TRBJ1-3	TRBD1	CASSQGTGSGNTIYF	TGCGCCAGCAGCCAGGGGACAGGCAGTGGAAACACCATATATTTT
TRBV7-2	NA	TRBJ1-3	NA	CASSFGQRSGNTIYF	TGTGCCAGCAGCTTCGGACAGCGCTCTGGAAACACCATATATTTT
TRBV12-1	NA	TRBJ2-3	NA	CASSSSVGTDTQYF	TGTGCCAGCAGCTCCAGCGTGGGCACAGATACGCAGTATTTT
TRBV4-2	NA	TRBJ2-1	NA	CASSVRLALSSYNEQFF	TGTGCCAGCAGCGTCCGATTAGCGCTAAGCTCCTACAATGAGCAGTTCTTC
TRBV4-2	NA	TRBJ2-5	TRBD2	CASSQDYLAGVLGKTQYF	TGTGCCAGCAGCCAAGATTACCTAGCGGGAGTATTGGGGAAGACCCAGTACTTC
TRBV10-3	NA	TRBJ2-1	TRBD2	CAIGGGLAGERGEQFF	TGTGCCATCGGGGGGGGACTAGCGGGAGAAAGGGGCGAGCAGTTCTTC
TRBV11-2	NA	TRBJ2-4	NA	CASSLGGQGTAKNIQYF	TGTGCCAGCAGCTTAGGAGGGCAGGGGACGGCCAAAAACATTCAGTACTTC
TRBV5-1	NA	TRBJ2-7	TRBD1	CASRGQGYEQYF	TGCGCCAGCAGAGGACAGGGCTACGAGCAGTACTTC
TRBV5-6	few	TRBJ1-2	NA	CASSREVTGPYGYTF	TGTGCCAGCAGCCGTGAGGTCACAGGCCCTTATGGCTACACCTTC
TRBV5-4	NA	TRBJ2-3	TRBD2	CASSFKTSGSSDTQYF	TGTGCCAGCAGCTTCAAGACTAGCGGGAGTTCAGATACGCAGTATTTT
TRBV27	NA	TRBJ2-7	NA	CASSLGSLYEQYF	TGTGCCAGCAGTTTGGGCAGCCTCTACGAGCAGTACTTC
TRBV21-1	NA	TRBJ2-7	NA	CASSKEDSGGQTYEQYF	TGTGCCAGCAGCAAAGAGGATAGCGGGGGGCAGACCTACGAGCAGTACTTC
TRBV19	NA	TRBJ1-5	NA	CASSLTAGVNQPQHF	TGTGCCAGTAGTCTCACCGCAGGGGTAAATCAGCCCCAGCATTTT
TRBV5-1	NA	TRBJ2-1	NA	CASSFGGALSNEQFF	TGCGCCAGCAGCTTTGGCGGAGCCCTTAGCAATGAGCAGTTCTTC
TRBV7-6	NA	TRBJ2-7	TRBD1	CASSLLGQDYEQYF	TGTGCCAGCAGCTTACTAGGACAGGACTACGAGCAGTACTTC
TRBV10-3	NA	TRBJ2-3	TRBD1	CAIMGGTGMTDTQYF	TGTGCCATCATGGGAGGGACAGGGATGACAGATACGCAGTATTTT
TRBV7-9	NA	TRBJ1-5	TRBD1	CASSSYTGTGNTNQPQHF	TGTGCCAGCAGCTCGTACACCGGGACAGGCAATACAAATCAGCCCCAGCATTTT
TRBV15	once	TRBJ2-3	NA	CATSRVIVDTQYF	TGTGCCACCAGCAGAGTGATAGTAGATACGCAGTATTTT
TRBV7-2	NA	TRBJ1-2	NA	CASSLDVKPYRGYTF	TGTGCCAGCAGCTTAGATGTAAAGCCCTACCGAGGCTACACCTTC
TRBV6-6	few	TRBJ1-5	NA	CAAGGDSNQPQHF	TGTGCCGCGGGAGGGGACTCCAATCAGCCCCAGCATTTT
TRBV5-6	NA	TRBJ2-7	NA	CASSPLDRYTYEQYF	TGTGCCAGCAGCCCCCTCGACAGATATACCTACGAGCAGTACTTC
TRBV25-1	NA	TRBJ2-1	TRBD2	CASSEARTSGRALEQFF	TGTGCCAGCAGTGAGGCCCGTACTAGCGGGAGGGCCCTTGAGCAGTTCTTC
TRBV6-5	NA	TRBJ2-1	TRBD2	CASSYLAEAGNEQFF	TGTGCCAGCAGTTACCTAGCGGAGGCTGGCAATGAGCAGTTCTTC
TRBV7-9	NA	TRBJ2-3	TRBD2	CASSLASGKVGDTQYF	TGTGCCAGCAGCTTGGCTAGCGGGAAGGTGGGAGATACGCAGTATTTT
TRBV7-9	NA	TRBJ2-2	NA	CATRGGIGGELFF	TGTGCCACTCGTGGCGGGATTGGAGGGGAGCTGTTTTTT
TRBV5-4	NA	TRBJ2-7	TRBD1	CASSPGQGGYEQYF	TGTGCCAGCAGCCCGGGACAGGGGGGTTACGAGCAGTACTTC
TRBV9	NA	TRBJ2-1	NA	CASSRLYNEQFF	TGTGCCAGCAGCCGACTTTACAATGAGCAGTTCTTC
TRBV15	NA	TRBJ1-2	NA	CATSRDGGAQDGYTF	TGTGCCACCAGCAGAGATGGGGGGGCTCAAGATGGCTACACCTTC
TRBV29-1	NA	TRBJ2-1	TRBD1	CSVPGQGKRFF	TGCAGCGTCCCGGGACAGGGAAAGCGGTTCTTC
TRBV21-1	NA	TRBJ2-3	NA	CASRKGDGSGLDQDTQYF	TGTGCCAGCAGGAAGGGGGACGGGTCGGGACTAGACCAGGATACGCAGTATTTT
TRBV5-1	NA	TRBJ1-5	NA	CASSLEGDSNQPQHF	TGCGCCAGCAGCTTGGAGGGGGATAGCAATCAGCCCCAGCATTTT
TRBV30	NA	TRBJ2-3	TRBD1	CAWTLGQTDTQYF	TGTGCCTGGACCCTGGGACAGACAGATACGCAGTATTTT